Below, 4 T cell receptor beta chains from the same sample are listed, as sequenced in a study of T cells in Graves' hyperthyroidism and ophthalmopathy. Amplification targeted TCR beta CDR3 regions from RNA transcripts. The TCR CDR3 was amplified in a first-round RT-PCR using the HTBI primer set. In TCRdb, the multiplex PCR reads were re-called with MiXCR into one record per CDR3 protein. Seen here are around 300,000 distinct CDR3 sequences, about an eighth observed once, and the top ten hold about 8%. Sequenced material: blood. These receptors originate from a woman in her twenties or thirties with Graves' hyperthyroidism that later progressed to Graves' ophthalmopathy.

This clonotype was seen many times. The chain combines TRBV18 with TRBJ2-7; tentative D call: TRBD2 (5 bases). Trimming took 2 bases from V and 3 from J, leaving 11 bases between them. The germline V gene encodes CDR1 KGHSH and CDR2 LQKENI. CDR3 length: 14 residues. CDR3 loop: CASSPVGNHYEQYF. In nucleotides, the CDR3 is TGTGCCAGCTCACCAGTCGGGAACCACTACGAGCAGTACTTC.

This chain joins TRBV9 and TRBJ2-1; 11 nucleotides match TRBD2. V trimming: 4 bases; J trimming: 10 bases; junction bases outside the gene matches: 7. This CDR3 has 14 amino acids. Germline V CDR1 and CDR2: SGDLS, YYNGEE. CDR3 DNA sequence: TGTGCCAGCAGCCTGACTAGCGGGATCCGCGAGCAGTTCTTC. This translates into CASSLTSGIREQFF. Variable domain in full (rest from reference TRBV9 and TRBJ2-1): DSGVTQTPKHLITATGQRVTLRCSPRSGDLSVYWYQQSLDQGLQFLIQYYNGEERAKGNILERFSAQQFPDLHSELNLSSLELGDSALYFCASSLTSGIREQFFGPGTRLTVL.

This clonotype was seen a handful of times. This chain uses TRBV20-1 with TRBJ2-1; D unclear. V was pared by 7 bases and J by 7 bases, with 17 bases between. In germline, CDR1 is DFQATT, CDR2 SNEGSKA (reference sequence). This CDR3 is 13 amino acids long. The CDR3: CSVADRLSNEQFF. For the CDR3, the DNA is TGCAGTGTCGCAGATCGCCTGTCGAATGAGCAGTTCTTC.

This clonotype was detected ten times or more. The rearrangement uses TRBV20-1 and TRBJ2-1; D possibly matches TRBD1 or TRBD2 (5 bases each). The germline V gene has CDR1 DFQATT and CDR2 SNEGSKA (reference sequence). Trimming removed 4 bases from V and 5 bases from J, with 21 bases in between. This CDR3 is 16 amino acids long. CDR3 protein: CSAMRETGTWDNEQFF. The CDR3 DNA reads as TGCAGTGCTATGAGAGAAACCGGGACCTGGGACAATGAGCAGTTCTTC.